This T cell receptor beta chain appears in the sequencing data of a study of shared clonotypes between healthy human individuals. Terminally differentiated effector memory CD45RA+ cells were left out of the naive CD8 fraction, which was CD45RO-negative and positively selected for CCR7. Deep was the level at which the assay was run. Only in-frame clones appear in the TCRdb table, and some are missing; sequencing was by immunoSEQ multiplex PCR. The repertoire consists of around 600,000 clones, with 95% occurring once and the leading ten covering about 0.11%. Germline V lookup: CDR1 SGDLS, CDR2 YYNGEE. The V segment lost 5 bases and the J segment 4 bases; nucleotides outside the gene matches: 12. This CDR3 has 16 amino acids.

The TCR comes from a woman in her 30s in good health. Sequenced material: naive CD8+ T cells sorted from blood. The chain employs TRBV9 and TRBJ1-2; TRBD1 matches at 9 bases. The CDR3 here is CASSGGRQGEVYGYTF. The CDR3 DNA follows: TGTGCCAGCAGTGGTGGCCGACAGGGGGAGGTCTATGGCTACACCTTC.